The table lists the clone carrying this T cell receptor beta chain with many counts. The sample is PBMC spiked with counted cells of clone KT2. Fixed numbers of PBMC received varying amounts of KT2 cells. V was cut by 6 bases and J by 6 bases, with 9 bases left in between. Germline V gene lookup returns CDR1 SGHAT and CDR2 FQNNGV. The CDR3 contains 11 residues. The source of the sample is a study of quantifying T cell responses using KT2 cells. Study-wide background: Reverse transcription used primers in the TCR alpha and beta constant regions. Estimated efficiency of the T4 ligation step was above 9% under optimum conditions.

A single-stranded UMI oligo with SP2 sequence was ligated to cDNA 3' ends. The first PCR ran approximately 4 cycles with an equimolar RC1.1 and RC1.2 beta primer mix. Starting with the second PCR, alpha and beta TCR chains went through separate processing. TCRdb reanalysed the UMI-ligation and nested PCR reads using MiXCR and keeps one entry per CDR3 protein. The table has 60,000 or so distinct CDR3 sequences, over 9% seen once; the top ten hold roughly 9%. This sequence joins TRBV11-2 and TRBJ2-7; no clear D. The sequencing sample was made of PBMCs spiked with cells of the T cell clone KT2. This TCR came from a human donor. The CDR3 DNA sequence: TGTGCCAGCAGTAGTACTGGCGAGCAGTACTTC. Protein: CASSSTGEQYF.